This is a list of T cell receptor beta chains from one sample in a study of blood T cell repertoires in COVID-19. TCRdb's copy holds only in-frame clones and misses some; the assay was immunoSEQ multiplex PCR. This sample has about 190,000 clones, with about 88% found just once. The sequenced material came from PBMCs or T cells enriched from blood (not recorded which). These receptors came from a woman aged 40 to 50 in a cohort exposed to, infected with or recovered from COVID-19 (not recorded which). CDR3s include the opening cysteine and the closing phenylalanine or tryptophan. A D gene is named only where the DNA matches it firmly. Part of the rows lack a size; the others show once, few, many or a class for expanded clones.

V gene: TRBV5-1
clone size: NA
D gene: NA
J gene: TRBJ1-4
CDR3 protein: CASSQSLQGFNEKLFF
CDR3 DNA: TGCGCCAGCAGTCAGAGCCTACAGGGATTTAATGAAAAACTGTTTTTT

V gene: TRBV4-1
clone size: NA
D gene: TRBD1
J gene: TRBJ2-2
CDR3 protein: CASSQDPTLDRGSGGELFF
CDR3 DNA: TGCGCCAGCAGCCAAGATCCCACCCTGGACAGGGGGAGCGGCGGGGAGCTGTTTTTT

V gene: TRBV25-1
clone size: NA
D gene: NA
J gene: TRBJ1-1
CDR3 protein: CASSGEAAFF
CDR3 DNA: TGTGCCAGCAGTGGGGAGGCGGCTTTCTTT

V gene: TRBV4-1
clone size: NA
D gene: NA
J gene: TRBJ1-2
CDR3 protein: CASSRVGQHYGYTF
CDR3 DNA: TGCGCCAGCAGCCGTGTGGGGCAGCACTATGGCTACACCTTC

V gene: TRBV27
clone size: NA
D gene: NA
J gene: TRBJ2-1
CDR3 protein: CASSLMSWNEQFF
CDR3 DNA: TGTGCCAGCAGTTTAATGAGCTGGAATGAGCAGTTCTTC

V gene: TRBV20-1
clone size: NA
D gene: TRBD1
J gene: TRBJ2-7
CDR3 protein: CSAWDRGGQYF
CDR3 DNA: TGCAGTGCCTGGGACAGGGGCGGGCAGTACTTC

V gene: TRBV29-1
clone size: few
D gene: TRBD1
J gene: TRBJ1-1
CDR3 protein: CSVGATGGMNTEAFF
CDR3 DNA: TGCAGCGTTGGGGCGACAGGGGGGATGAACACTGAAGCTTTCTTT

V gene: TRBV5-4
clone size: once
D gene: TRBD1
J gene: TRBJ2-1
CDR3 protein: CASSPSQGAHNEQFF
CDR3 DNA: TGTGCCAGCAGCCCCAGCCAGGGGGCCCACAATGAGCAGTTCTTC

V gene: TRBV6-5
clone size: few
D gene: NA
J gene: TRBJ1-1
CDR3 protein: CASNQGAGRVEAFF
CDR3 DNA: TGTGCCAGCAACCAAGGGGCAGGGAGGGTTGAAGCTTTCTTT

V gene: TRBV21-1
clone size: NA
D gene: NA
J gene: TRBJ1-4
CDR3 protein: CASSKASRGPTNEKLFF
CDR3 DNA: TGTGCCAGCAGCAAAGCCAGCAGGGGTCCAACTAATGAAAAACTGTTTTTT

V gene: TRBV5-8
clone size: NA
D gene: TRBD1
J gene: TRBJ1-3
CDR3 protein: CASSLWGQGGGNTIYF
CDR3 DNA: TGTGCCAGCAGCTTGTGGGGACAGGGAGGCGGAAACACCATATATTTT

V gene: TRBV7-9
clone size: NA
D gene: NA
J gene: TRBJ1-1
CDR3 protein: CASSLIARVGGTTEAFF
CDR3 DNA: TGTGCCAGCAGCTTAATAGCGCGGGTGGGGGGAACCACTGAAGCTTTCTTT

V gene: TRBV27
clone size: NA
D gene: NA
J gene: TRBJ2-7
CDR3 protein: CASSRRRDSTYEQYF
CDR3 DNA: TGTGCCAGCAGTCGCCGTCGAGACAGCACCTACGAGCAGTACTTC

V gene: TRBV18
clone size: NA
D gene: NA
J gene: TRBJ1-1
CDR3 protein: CASSPQAGKNTEAFF
CDR3 DNA: TGTGCCAGCTCCCCCCAGGCGGGGAAGAACACTGAAGCTTTCTTT

V gene: TRBV6-5
clone size: NA
D gene: TRBD1
J gene: TRBJ1-4
CDR3 protein: CASKAPGQGGEKLFF
CDR3 DNA: TGTGCCAGCAAAGCACCGGGACAGGGAGGTGAAAAACTGTTTTTT

V gene: TRBV19
clone size: few
D gene: TRBD2
J gene: TRBJ2-5
CDR3 protein: CASSLGAAGVGETQYF
CDR3 DNA: TGTGCCAGTAGTTTGGGTGCGGCGGGAGTTGGAGAGACCCAGTACTTC

V gene: TRBV11-3
clone size: NA
D gene: NA
J gene: TRBJ2-5
CDR3 protein: CASSLEGHVETQYF
CDR3 DNA: TGTGCCAGCAGCTTAGAGGGGCATGTAGAGACCCAGTACTTC

V gene: TRBV14
clone size: NA
D gene: NA
J gene: TRBJ1-1
CDR3 protein: CASSQVAVNTEAFF
CDR3 DNA: TGTGCCAGCAGCCAAGTAGCTGTGAACACTGAAGCTTTCTTT

V gene: TRBV15
clone size: NA
D gene: TRBD2
J gene: TRBJ2-1
CDR3 protein: CATSSPNPASGGPLKYNEQFF
CDR3 DNA: TGTGCCACCAGCAGCCCCAACCCAGCTAGCGGGGGGCCCCTAAAATACAATGAGCAGTTCTTC

V gene: TRBV7-6
clone size: NA
D gene: NA
J gene: TRBJ2-7
CDR3 protein: CASSPPTGESSGEQYF
CDR3 DNA: TGTGCCAGCAGCCCCCCGACCGGGGAGTCTTCTGGGGAGCAGTACTTC

V gene: TRBV9
clone size: NA
D gene: NA
J gene: TRBJ2-5
CDR3 protein: CASSVGSGELQETQYF
CDR3 DNA: TGTGCCAGCAGCGTAGGATCGGGAGAGCTCCAAGAGACCCAGTACTTC

V gene: TRBV12-5
clone size: once
D gene: NA
J gene: TRBJ1-1
CDR3 protein: CASGFRGENTEAFF
CDR3 DNA: TGTGCTAGTGGTTTCAGGGGAGAGAACACTGAAGCTTTCTTT

V gene: TRBV29-1
clone size: NA
D gene: NA
J gene: TRBJ1-2
CDR3 protein: CSVDDRVRSGYTF
CDR3 DNA: TGCAGCGTTGACGATCGGGTTCGCTCTGGCTACACCTTC

V gene: TRBV5-3
clone size: NA
D gene: NA
J gene: TRBJ1-5
CDR3 protein: CARSLRCPGGDYSNQPQHF
CDR3 DNA: TGTGCCAGAAGCCTGAGGTGCCCCGGGGGGGATTATAGCAATCAGCCCCAGCATTTT

V gene: TRBV5-1
clone size: once
D gene: NA
J gene: TRBJ2-3
CDR3 protein: CASSHSGALFSTDTQYF
CDR3 DNA: TGCGCCAGCAGCCACTCAGGGGCCCTGTTTAGCACAGATACGCAGTATTTT

V gene: TRBV24-1
clone size: NA
D gene: TRBD2
J gene: TRBJ2-1
CDR3 protein: CATSDPLAGGEPPGRLNEQFF
CDR3 DNA: TGTGCCACCAGTGACCCTCTAGCGGGAGGAGAGCCCCCCGGAAGGTTGAATGAGCAGTTCTTC

V gene: TRBV5-6
clone size: NA
D gene: NA
J gene: TRBJ1-2
CDR3 protein: CASSDRDIQGLNYGYTF
CDR3 DNA: TGTGCCAGCAGCGACCGGGACATCCAGGGCCTTAACTATGGCTACACCTTC

V gene: TRBV2
clone size: NA
D gene: TRBD1
J gene: TRBJ1-2
CDR3 protein: CASRDRVNYGYTF
CDR3 DNA: TGTGCCTCGCGGGACAGGGTGAACTATGGCTACACCTTC

V gene: TRBV3-1/TRBV3-2
clone size: NA
D gene: TRBD1
J gene: TRBJ1-1
CDR3 protein: CASSKGGTGQGNTEAFF
CDR3 DNA: TGTGCCAGCAGCAAGGGCGGGACAGGTCAAGGAAACACTGAAGCTTTCTTT

V gene: TRBV6-5
clone size: NA
D gene: NA
J gene: TRBJ1-1
CDR3 protein: CASSFSQNTEAFF
CDR3 DNA: TGTGCCAGCAGTTTCAGTCAAAACACTGAAGCTTTCTTT

V gene: TRBV6-5
clone size: once
D gene: TRBD1
J gene: TRBJ1-2
CDR3 protein: CASSYSETGSYGYTF
CDR3 DNA: TGTGCCAGCAGTTACTCGGAGACAGGGTCCTATGGCTACACCTTC

V gene: TRBV13
clone size: NA
D gene: NA
J gene: TRBJ1-2
CDR3 protein: CASSLRGGLYGYTF
CDR3 DNA: TGTGCCAGCAGCTTACGCGGGGGGTTATATGGCTACACCTTC

V gene: TRBV23-1
clone size: NA
D gene: NA
J gene: TRBJ1-3
CDR3 protein: CASSYRNTIYF
CDR3 DNA: TGCGCCAGCAGCTATCGGAACACCATATATTTT